Each of the 14 T cell receptor beta chains below was sequenced from the same sample in a study of blood T cells in healthy people across ages. The use of a sample-barcoded 5' primer and a J-beta primer mix characterized a second PCR of about 7 to 12 cycles. TCRdb redid the calling of the 5' RACE reads with MiXCR, one entry per CDR3 protein. The table shows some 880,000 distinct CDR3 sequences, with 35% to 40% occurring only once. The sample was blood. The origin of the receptors is a man aged 18 to 30 in good health.

This clonotype was detected a few times. The chain has TRBV15 and TRBJ1-4, with D possibly matching TRBD1 (5 bases). V was clipped by 1 base and J by 0 bases, with 12 bases between them. Per germline, CDR1 LNHNV and CDR2 YYDKDF (reference sequence). The CDR3 consists of 17 residues. The CDR3 here is CATSRVGRGTTNEKLFF. CDR3 sequence (DNA): TGTGCCACCAGCAGAGTGGGGAGGGGAACAACTAATGAAAAACTGTTTTTT.

J is TRBJ2-3 and V is TRBV10-3, with D possibly called TRBD1 or TRBD2 (5 bases each). This CDR3 spans 16 amino acids. V was shortened by 4 bases and J by 3 bases, with 17 bases between the two germline ends. Germline V gene lookup returns CDR1 ENHRY and CDR2 SYGVKD. The CDR3 region is CAISAFVGTSTDTQYF. The CDR3 DNA sequence: TGTGCCATCAGTGCCTTTGTGGGGACCTCAACAGATACGCAGTATTTT.

On this clonotype itself: At one of its ends the junction is not consistent with the germline gene, which may arise from a read error. The V gene is TRBV27, the J gene TRBJ2-7; the D is unclear. This CDR3 comprises 13 residues. Germline V lookup: CDR1 MNHEY, CDR2 SMNVEV (reference sequence). For the CDR3, the DNA is TGTGCCAACAGTTTAAGGAGCTCCTACGAGCAGTACTTT. Its translation is CANSLRSSYEQYF.

This clonotype was picked up many times. The rearrangement links TRBV12-3 or TRBV12-4 to TRBJ2-3; D uncertain. With 7 bases removed from V and 3 bases from J, the gap between germline ends came to 17 bases. This CDR3 comprises 15 residues. The CDR3 region has the DNA TGTGCCAGCACTCCCAGAGGTAGTATGACAGATACGCAGTATTTT. Its protein is CASTPRGSMTDTQYF.

This clonotype was observed a handful of times. The gene calls are TRBV3-1 and TRBJ1-2, with D perhaps matching TRBD1 (6 bases). CDR3 length equals 16 residues. Germline values: CDR1 LGHDT, CDR2 YNNKEL (reference sequence). Trimming stripped 2 bases from V and 3 bases from J, with 16 bases between. CDR3: CASSQSTGHRYYGYTF. The CDR3 region has the DNA TGTGCCAGCAGCCAATCTACGGGACACCGATACTATGGCTACACCTTC.

This clonotype was seen ten or more times. V usage is TRBV20-1 and J usage is TRBJ1-2; the D gene is possibly TRBD1 (5 bases). The CDR3 length is 14 residues. Between the trimmed V and J ends, which lost 0 bases and 4 bases, there was a span of 12 bases. CDR1 and CDR2 from the germline V gene are DFQATT and SNEGSKA (reference sequence). The CDR3 nucleotides read TGCAGTGCTAGAGATCGTGGGGGAGGCTATGGCTACACCTTC. Encoded protein: CSARDRGGGYGYTF.

V and J are TRBV2 and TRBJ2-7, with no clear D. Trimming removed 3 bases at V and 7 bases at J, with 10 bases between. The CDR3 extends over 12 amino acids. Germline CDR1 SNHLY, CDR2 FYNNEI. CDR3 coding DNA: TGTGCCAGCAGTGACCTCCGGCCTGAGCAGTACTTC. Its translation is CASSDLRPEQYF.

As to this clonotype: A much larger clone differs from this one at a single base, so this may be a read error. This chain links TRBV12-3 or TRBV12-4 with TRBJ2-7; no reliable D call. This CDR3 is 13 amino acids long. Trimming pared 10 bases from V and 7 bases from J, leaving 20 bases between. The CDR3 sequence: CATHGLTPHEQYF. Here the CDR3 DNA reads TGTGCCACCCACGGGCTAACCCCCCATGAGCAGTACTTC.

Details on this clonotype: At one end, the junction sequence differs from germline, possibly due to a read error. V and J are TRBV4-1 and TRBJ2-1; 7 nucleotides match TRBD1. From germline, CDR1 is MGHRA and CDR2 YSYEKL. CDR3 size: 13 residues. CDR3 DNA sequence: TGCGTCAGCAGCAAAGACAGGGTTTATGAGCAGTTCTTC. It is translated as CVSSKDRVYEQFF.

This clonotype was detected many times. The CDR3 spells CASSQDGVPDYGYTF. Written as DNA, the CDR3 is TGCGCCAGCAGCCAAGATGGGGTTCCTGACTATGGCTACACCTTC. This chain joins TRBV4-3 and TRBJ1-2; D remains ambiguous. The CDR3 is 15 amino acids. Germline V gene sequence: CDR1 LGHNA, CDR2 YSLEER. Trimming removed 0 bases from V and 3 bases from J, with 11 bases in between.

This clonotype was counted between two and nine times. The chain is built from TRBV29-1 and TRBJ1-2, with D maybe TRBD1 (5 bases). V gave up 6 bases and J gave up 3 bases, with 14 bases separating them. Germline V lookup: CDR1 SQVTM, CDR2 ANQGSEA. This CDR3 comprises 13 residues. CDR3 nucleotide sequence: TGCAGCGTAGACGACGGGGCCGACTATGGCTACACCTTC. Translating it yields CSVDDGADYGYTF.

The table lists this clonotype with many counts. This chain uses TRBV12-3 or TRBV12-4 with TRBJ2-1, with 12 nucleotides matching TRBD2. The CDR3 contains 15 residues. The junction had 0 bases not matched to a gene; V was cut back by 4 bases and J by 2 bases. CDR3 loop: CASSSSGGAYNEQFF. The CDR3 nucleotides are TGTGCCAGCAGTTCTAGCGGGGGGGCCTACAATGAGCAGTTCTTC.

J is TRBJ2-7 and V is TRBV7-2; the match to TRBD1 covers 7 bases. CDR1 SGHTA and CDR2 FQGNSA come from the germline V gene. CDR3 size: 14 residues. V shed 5 bases and J 6 bases; nucleotides not matched to a gene: 10. CDR3 amino acids: CASSVDRNRGEQYF. CDR3 coding DNA: TGTGCCAGCAGCGTAGATCGGAACAGGGGCGAGCAGTACTTC.

This clonotype was seen ten or more times. The chain couples TRBV5-5 to TRBJ2-4; TRBD1 agrees at 8 bases. The CDR3 contains 15 residues. V dropped 3 bases and J dropped 6; count of bases not matched to a gene: 8. Germline CDR1 is SGHKS and CDR2 is YYEKEE (reference sequence). CDR3 nucleotides: TGTGCCAGCAGCTACGGACAGGGTGAGGGAAACATTCAGTACTTC. Translation gives CASSYGQGEGNIQYF. The full variable domain, with the rest looked up from reference TRBV5-5 and TRBJ2-4, is DAGVTQSPTHLIKTRGQQVTLRCSPISGHKSVSWYQQVLGQGPQFIFQYYEKEERGRGNFPDRFSARQFPNYSSELNVNALLLGDSALYLCASSYGQGEGNIQYFGAGTRLSVL.